This record concerns one T cell receptor (beta chain) sequence. Each PCR reaction had synthetic TCR analog templates spiked into it. Repertoires were generated with immunoSEQ multiplex PCR, while TCRdb's copy carries only in-frame clones and drops some. The sample includes 25,000 to 35,000 clones, around 86% of them seen just once. These data are taken from a study of PD-L1 blockade in urothelial cancer. About the research overall: Twenty-five of 29 patients were males with bladder-origin urothelial cancer. Peripheral blood specimens exhibited a median yield of approximately 140,000 T cells. Blood underwent analysis 3 weeks (second dose) and 6 weeks after treatment began.

The V end was cut by 5 bases, the J end by 6 bases, with 17 bases between. This CDR3 is built from 15 residues. Germline assignment: CDR1 SGHVS and CDR2 FNYEAQ. The chain uses TRBV7-6 and TRBJ2-1; D may be TRBD1 (5 bases). The TCR sequence derives from a man in his fifties with urothelial cancer. The sample was PBMCs, taken around atezolizumab (anti-PD-L1) treatment. CDR3 sequence (DNA): TGTGCCAGCAGCCCAAAGGCAGGGTTCATCAATGAGCAGTTCTTC. Encoded protein: CASSPKAGFINEQFF.